This T cell receptor beta chain comes out of a study of T cell clonality in common variable immunodeficiency. General study results and limits: Shared TCRbeta clones were fewer between CVID subjects than controls. Compared with healthy controls, CVID subjects showed increased TCRbeta clonality, mostly in about a third. What drives increased CVID clonality needs T cell subpopulation sequencing. In common variable immunodeficiency, TCR beta chains reportedly carried fewer deletions and N-nucleotide insertions.

CVID and control samples used equivalent genomic DNA input. Data came from immunoSEQ multiplex PCR; TCRdb stores just in-frame clones and leaves some out. The sample was found to contain several thousand clones, and every one recurs. On this clone itself: Antigen specificity is unknown. From the germline J gene comes the end of the CDR3, since the read stops 3 residues before it.

V lost 1 base and J lost 0, with 6 bases in between. Per germline, CDR1 MNHNS and CDR2 SASEGT. The CDR3 totals 14 residues. The rearrangement joins TRBV6-1 to TRBJ1-1; D unclear. The specimen sequenced was peripheral blood mononuclear cells. The source is a human donor with common variable immunodeficiency. The covered CDR3 bases are TGTGCCAGCAGTGAAGACACTATGAACACTGAA. Its translation is CASSEDTMNTE. The CDR3 in full is CASSEDTMNTEAFF.